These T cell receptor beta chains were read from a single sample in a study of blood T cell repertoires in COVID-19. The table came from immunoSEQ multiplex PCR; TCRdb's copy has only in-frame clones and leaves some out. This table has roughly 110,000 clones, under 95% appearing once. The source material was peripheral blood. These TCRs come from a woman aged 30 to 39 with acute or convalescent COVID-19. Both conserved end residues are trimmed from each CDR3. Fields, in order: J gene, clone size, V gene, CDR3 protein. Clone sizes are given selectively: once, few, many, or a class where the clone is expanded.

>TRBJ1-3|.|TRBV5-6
ASSIYRAHIAGNTIY
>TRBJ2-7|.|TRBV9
ASSVEQGPYEQY
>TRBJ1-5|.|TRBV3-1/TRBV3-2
ASSQMGGSNQPQH
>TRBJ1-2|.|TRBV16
ASSQSPGRGYGYT
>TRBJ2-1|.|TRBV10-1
ASSKSGTSGVHEQF
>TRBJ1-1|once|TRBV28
ASSPSTGLDTEAF
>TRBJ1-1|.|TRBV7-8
ASSLTPETEAF
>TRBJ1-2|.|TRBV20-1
SASDRVGYGYT
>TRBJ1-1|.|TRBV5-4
ASSLRDRAEAF
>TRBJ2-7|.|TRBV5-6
ASSWTGTHEQY
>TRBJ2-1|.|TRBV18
ASSAYTGMSSYNEQF
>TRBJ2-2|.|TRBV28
ASNTLVLAGGLSDTGELF
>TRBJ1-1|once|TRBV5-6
ASSGTGGLYVDTEAF
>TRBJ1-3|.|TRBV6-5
ASSPLQGSGHTIY
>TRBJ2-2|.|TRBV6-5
ASSGLGWETGELF
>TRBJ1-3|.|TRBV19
ASQDLSGNTIY
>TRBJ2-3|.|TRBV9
ASRDSYTDTQY
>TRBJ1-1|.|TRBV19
AITPGGRGDTEAF
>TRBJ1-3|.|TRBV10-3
AISDTKKPSGNTIY
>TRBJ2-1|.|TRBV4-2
ASSQWGTSRSDEQF
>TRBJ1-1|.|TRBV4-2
ASSRSQTANTEAF
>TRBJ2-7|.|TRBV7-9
ASSGKDSYEQY
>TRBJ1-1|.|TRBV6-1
ASSEASLTPAVGAF
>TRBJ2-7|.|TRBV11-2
ASSSQGRTDSYEQY
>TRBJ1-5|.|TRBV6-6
ASSYSAGDQPQH
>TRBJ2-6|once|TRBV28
ASSLVFNGRVSGANVLT
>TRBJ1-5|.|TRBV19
ASSADREVNQPQH
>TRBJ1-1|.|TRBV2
ASTEVPGYTEAF
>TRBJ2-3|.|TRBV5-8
ASSFRAIGGTDTQY
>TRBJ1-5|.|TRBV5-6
ASSLAGEGGVGQPQH
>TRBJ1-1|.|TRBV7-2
ASSSSRNTEAF
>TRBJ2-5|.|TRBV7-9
ASSRTSGSQETQY
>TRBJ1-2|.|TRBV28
ASRPGGLGYGYT
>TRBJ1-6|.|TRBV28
ASSRGGNSPLH
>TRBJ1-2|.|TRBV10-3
AISGFGGQSHGYT
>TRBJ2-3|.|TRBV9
ASSASSGRAGDTQY
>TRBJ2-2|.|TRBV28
ASSSLFRLAGEWLNTGELF
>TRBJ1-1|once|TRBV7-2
ASSWTGGSTEAF
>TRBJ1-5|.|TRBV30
AWSGTGRGNQPQH
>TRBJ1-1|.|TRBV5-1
ASSVTGGHNTEAF
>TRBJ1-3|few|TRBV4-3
ASSHLPRLGTAVYLSGNTIY
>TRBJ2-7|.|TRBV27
ASSLRWSYEQY
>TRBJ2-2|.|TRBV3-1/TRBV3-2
ASSQGGGSTGELF
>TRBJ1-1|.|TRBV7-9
ASSRTNTEAF
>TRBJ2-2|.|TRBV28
ASSGGSGQGIWELF
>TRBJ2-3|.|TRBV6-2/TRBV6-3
ASSRTGSQY
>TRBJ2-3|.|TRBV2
ASMRTSGGAGDTQY
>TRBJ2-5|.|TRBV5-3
ARSSAGAGETQY
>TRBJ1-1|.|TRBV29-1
SAGWDRGHTEAF
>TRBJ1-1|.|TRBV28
ASSFSGLGEAF
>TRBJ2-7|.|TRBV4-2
ASSQAYGTRDYEQY
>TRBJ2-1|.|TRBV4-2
ASSQDAGTIYEQF
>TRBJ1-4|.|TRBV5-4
ASSFSGEKLF
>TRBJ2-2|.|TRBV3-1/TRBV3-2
ASSQVLAGHGELF